The 18 T cell receptor beta chains in this list originate from one sample, sequenced in a study of OX40 agonist ivuxolimab in advanced cancers. Clones were read by immunoSEQ multiplex PCR, and TCRdb kept only the in-frame ones, dropping some. The sample contains around 40,000 clones, 80% of which appear only once. Sequencing was performed on CD4+ or CD8+ T cells sorted from blood, taken in a trial of the OX40 agonist ivuxolimab. Every receptor here comes from an adult with an advanced solid tumor such as melanoma, head and neck, liver or kidney cancer.

The chain carries TRBV4-1 and TRBJ1-2, with TRBD1 matching over 9 bases. V lost 0 bases to trimming and J lost 5 bases; unmatched junction nucleotides: 10. Germline V gene data show CDR1 as MGHRA and CDR2 as YSYEKL. The CDR3 spans 17 residues. The CDR3 bases are TGCGCCAGCAGCCAAGATCCCCCACGACAGGGGGTTTATGGCTACACCTTC. Its protein product is CASSQDPPRQGVYGYTF.

The chain has TRBV10-3 and TRBJ2-7, with 7 nucleotides matching TRBD2. Germline-derived CDR1 and CDR2 are ENHRY and SYGVKD. V lost 0 bases to trimming and J lost 4 bases; unmatched junction nucleotides: 3. CDR3 length equals 14 residues. In DNA, the CDR3 is TGTGCCATCAGTGAGTCGGGGGGGAGTTACGAGCAGTACTTC. Encoded protein: CAISESGGSYEQYF.

This clone was seen once. This chain joins TRBV9 and TRBJ2-5; TRBD1 matches 8 bases. Germline V gene data show CDR1 as SGDLS and CDR2 as YYNGEE. Trimming at V came to 3 bases and at J to 1 base, leaving 8 bases not matched to a gene. The CDR3 is 16 amino acids. CDR3 nucleotide sequence: TGTGCCAGCAGCGCCCGACAGGGGAATATCCAAGAGACCCAGTACTTC. This codes for CASSARQGNIQETQYF.

CDR3 loop: CASSLVGLAGLGNEQFF. Written as DNA, the CDR3 is TGTGCCAGCAGCTTAGTTGGGCTAGCGGGACTTGGTAATGAGCAGTTCTTC. The V call is TRBV11-2, the J call TRBJ2-1; 9 bases are shared with TRBD2. The CDR3 runs to 17 residues. V shed 1 base and J 7 bases; nucleotides not matched to a gene: 11. Germline assignment: CDR1 SGHAT and CDR2 FQNNGV.

The chain couples TRBV4-3 to TRBJ1-1; D is unclear. This CDR3 has 13 residues. V was cut by 5 bases and J by 0 bases, with 7 bases left in between. Germline assignment: CDR1 LGHNA and CDR2 YSLEER. CDR3 sequence reads: CASSVTMNTEAFF. For the CDR3, the DNA is TGCGCCAGCAGCGTTACGATGAACACTGAAGCTTTCTTT.

The chain joins TRBV7-8 to TRBJ2-3; 10 nucleotides align to TRBD2. The V gene end was trimmed by 1 base and the J gene end by 2 bases; junction bases not matched to a gene: 3. This CDR3 comprises 16 residues. Germline CDR1 reads SGHVS; CDR2 reads FQNEAQ. The DNA of the CDR3 is TGTGCCAGCAGCTTAGGAGCGGGAGGGCTCACAGATACGCAGTATTTT. Protein product: CASSLGAGGLTDTQYF. Drawing the rest from reference TRBV7-8 and TRBJ2-3, the complete variable domain is GAGVSQSPRYKVAKRGQDVALRCDPISGHVSLFWYQQALGQGPEFLTYFQNEAQLDKSGLPSDRFFAERPEGSVSTLKIQRTQQEDSAVYLCASSLGAGGLTDTQYFGPGTRLTVL.

This clone occurred a few times. CDR3 in amino acids: CASSPSNTIYF. CDR3 sequence (DNA): TGTGCCAGCAGCCCCTCAAACACCATATATTTT. J is TRBJ1-3 and V is TRBV7-2; no reliable D call. The germline V and J ends were trimmed by 5 bases and 6 bases, with 5 bases remaining between them. The V gene's germline CDR1 is SGHTA and CDR2 FQGNSA. The length of the CDR3 is 11 residues.

The genes are TRBV28 and TRBJ1-2; perhaps TRBD1 as D (6 bases). The CDR3 totals 16 residues. Germline V lookup: CDR1 MDHEN, CDR2 SYDVKM. V was trimmed by 3 bases and J by 0 bases, leaving 14 bases between them. DNA for the CDR3: TGTGCCAGCAGTTTGACAGGCTTGGCGCCTAACTATGGCTACACCTTC. Protein product: CASSLTGLAPNYGYTF.

This clone has more than one count but fewer than ten. CDR3 protein: CASSSGTFNYGYTF. For the CDR3, the DNA is TGTGCCAGCAGTTCCGGGACCTTTAACTATGGCTACACCTTC. J is TRBJ1-2 and V is TRBV5-4; D possibly corresponds to TRBD1 (5 bases). The CDR3 is 14 amino acids. V lost 5 bases to trimming and J lost 1 base, with 12 bases between them. Germline values: CDR1 SGHNT, CDR2 YYREEE (reference sequence).

The V and J genes are TRBV19 and TRBJ1-5; 9 positions match TRBD1. Germline V gives CDR1 LNHDA, CDR2 SQIVND (reference sequence). The CDR3 is made up of 14 amino acids. V was clipped by 10 bases and J by 7 bases; unmatched bases: 11. CDR3 DNA: TGTGCCACCTCATCACAGGGGGCAGAACAGCCCCAGCATTTT. The encoded protein is CATSSQGAEQPQHF.

The CDR3 DNA follows: TGTGCCAGCAGCTTAGCGGGGAAACGTTCCTACGAGCAGTACTTC. Its protein is CASSLAGKRSYEQYF. The chain couples TRBV7-2 to TRBJ2-7; D unclear. Germline CDR1 reads SGHTA; CDR2 reads FQGNSA. Trimming left V 0 bases short and J 1 base short, with 10 bases between. The CDR3 runs to 15 residues.

The CDR3: CASSISGTPSSYNEQFF. Written as DNA, the CDR3 is TGTGCCAGTAGTATTTCCGGGACTCCCAGCTCCTACAATGAGCAGTTCTTC. V gene TRBV19 combines with J gene TRBJ2-1; D is perhaps TRBD2 (6 bases). CDR1 and CDR2 (germline): LNHDA, SQIVND (reference sequence). The CDR3 is 17 amino acids. The V end lost 3 bases, the J end lost 0 bases, and 15 bases lay between the germline ends.

This clone appeared once. V usage is TRBV10-1 and J usage is TRBJ1-3; D not resolved. CDR1 and CDR2 (germline): WNHNN, SYGVQD (reference sequence). The CDR3 length is 13 residues. The V gene lost 6 bases and the J gene lost 0 bases, with 6 bases spanning the gap. DNA for the CDR3: TGCGCCAGCAGCCAGAGCTCTGGAAACACCATATATTTT. Its translation: CASSQSSGNTIYF.

This clone was seen once. The rearrangement links TRBV19 to TRBJ2-2, with no clear D. Germline CDR1 is LNHDA and CDR2 is SQIVND (reference sequence). Between the trimmed V and J ends, which lost 4 bases and 0 bases, there was a span of 12 bases. There are 16 residues in the CDR3. CDR3 in amino acids: CASSTRSASNTGELFF. The CDR3 DNA follows: TGTGCCAGTAGTACCCGGTCGGCCTCGAACACCGGGGAGCTGTTTTTT.

CDR3 sequence (DNA): TGTGCCAGCAGTTACCCCCGGGAAGGGACCGGGGAGCTGTTTTTT. Translated: CASSYPREGTGELFF. The chain combines TRBV6-6 with TRBJ2-2; D might be TRBD2 (5 bases). V was trimmed by 2 bases and J by 5 bases, leaving 12 bases between them. Germline V gives CDR1 MNHNY, CDR2 SVGAGI (reference sequence). CDR3 length: 15 amino acids.

This rearrangement joins TRBV30 to TRBJ1-6, with TRBD1 matching 7 bases. V lost 7 bases to trimming and J lost 6 bases; unmatched junction nucleotides: 6. CDR1 and CDR2 (germline): GTSNPN, SVGIG (reference sequence). The length of the CDR3 is 13 residues. CDR3 loop: CASGTASNSPLHF. The CDR3, as DNA: TGTGCCTCCGGGACAGCGTCTAATTCACCCCTCCACTTT.

V is TRBV6-1 and J is TRBJ2-1; maybe TRBD2 (5 bases). In germline, CDR1 is MNHNS, CDR2 SASEGT. The CDR3 consists of 11 residues. V shed 8 bases and J shed 8 bases, with 10 bases lying between them. The CDR3 here is CASARRDEQFF. DNA of the CDR3: TGTGCCAGCGCTCGGCGGGATGAGCAGTTCTTC.

The rearrangement links TRBV27 to TRBJ2-3; D is perhaps TRBD2 (7 bases). Looked up from germline, CDR1 is MNHEY and CDR2 is SMNVEV (reference sequence). V gave up 6 bases and J gave up 0 bases, with 19 bases separating them. The CDR3 consists of 17 residues. CDR3 coding DNA: TGTGCCAGCAGCCCAAATAGTAGGGGGGGAAGCACAGATACGCAGTATTTT. Translating it yields CASSPNSRGGSTDTQYF.